The present entry profiles one TCR beta chain with its context. Antigen unknown. The junction and the germline gene differ at one end; a read error may be behind it. The data originate from a study of multiple sclerosis patients with progressive multifocal leukoencephalopathy. This was a survey-level run. Assay used: immunoSEQ multiplex PCR; TCRdb lists only in-frame clones, some missing. The sample carries 31,000 or so clones, approximately 90% recorded once. The CDR3 runs to 16 residues. Germline V gene sequence: CDR1 SGHDN, CDR2 FVKESK. Stated time point: before natalizumab initiation. T0 blood was collected before the first natalizumab infusion. The study's findings and limits: Less diverse TRB repertoires were suggested in most PML patients. Expanded clones at PML onset predated and persisted through natalizumab therapy.

Specimen: PBMCs. This clonotype originated in a human donor with multiple sclerosis. The rearrangement links TRBV14 to TRBJ1-1; perhaps TRBD1 as D (5 bases). The CDR3, as DNA: TGTGCCAGCAGCCTGCTGGGGCGGGGATCGTACACTGAAGCTTCCTTT. Protein product: CASSLLGRGSYTEASF.